These T cell receptor beta chains were read from a single sample in a study of siplizumab effects on memory and regulatory T cells. Sequencing was performed with immunoSEQ multiplex PCR; in TCRdb, only in-frame clones are kept and a portion is missing. Counted here are about 62,000 clones, around 80% occurring once; the ten biggest clones make up approximately 0.38%. Sequenced input: memory CD4+ T cells sorted from blood. The receptors shown here come from a human donor in good health. Both conserved end residues are part of each CDR3. D genes are given only for firm matches. Size is omitted from some rows. Given values are once, few, many or a class for expanded clones.

abundance: .; d_gene: TRBD2; j_gene: TRBJ2-5; v_gene: TRBV5-5; CDR3nt: TGTGCCAGCAGTCAATCAAGCGGGACTATGGAGACCCAGTACTTC; CDR3aa: CASSQSSGTMETQYF
abundance: .; d_gene: TRBD1; j_gene: TRBJ1-6; v_gene: TRBV19; CDR3nt: TGTGCCAGTAGTATCGAACAGGGGGTCGGCTCACCCCTCCACTTT; CDR3aa: CASSIEQGVGSPLHF
abundance: .; d_gene: .; j_gene: TRBJ2-7; v_gene: TRBV9; CDR3nt: TGTGCCAGCAGCGGTAGGGGGGCATACGAGCAGTACTTC; CDR3aa: CASSGRGAYEQYF
abundance: once; d_gene: .; j_gene: TRBJ1-2; v_gene: TRBV4-3; CDR3nt: TGCGCCAGCAGCCAATCACCAGCGCATGGCTACACCTTC; CDR3aa: CASSQSPAHGYTF
abundance: few; d_gene: TRBD2; j_gene: TRBJ2-7; v_gene: TRBV25-1; CDR3nt: TGTGCCAGCAGGACCGGGACTAGCTACGAGCAGTACTTC; CDR3aa: CASRTGTSYEQYF
abundance: .; d_gene: TRBD1; j_gene: TRBJ2-2; v_gene: TRBV11-2; CDR3nt: TGTGCCAGCAGCTTAAACACTAGGACAGGGGCTGGGGAGCTGTTTTTT; CDR3aa: CASSLNTRTGAGELFF
abundance: .; d_gene: TRBD1; j_gene: TRBJ1-6; v_gene: TRBV7-3; CDR3nt: TGTGCCAGCAGCTCTACGGGACAGGCCAACTCACCCCTCCACTTT; CDR3aa: CASSSTGQANSPLHF
abundance: .; d_gene: .; j_gene: TRBJ1-1; v_gene: TRBV18; CDR3nt: TGTGCCAGCTCCCTCGCAGGGAACACTGAAGCTTTCTTT; CDR3aa: CASSLAGNTEAFF
abundance: .; d_gene: .; j_gene: TRBJ1-2; v_gene: TRBV15; CDR3nt: TGTGCCACCAGCAGAGATACGGGGAACTATGGCTACACCTTC; CDR3aa: CATSRDTGNYGYTF
abundance: .; d_gene: TRBD2; j_gene: TRBJ2-5; v_gene: TRBV4-1; CDR3nt: TGCGCCAGCAGCCAAGGGGGGCGGGGGGGTCTACAAGAGACCCAGTACTTC; CDR3aa: CASSQGGRGGLQETQYF
abundance: .; d_gene: TRBD1; j_gene: TRBJ2-3; v_gene: TRBV7-8; CDR3nt: TGTGCCAGCAGCTTAGTAGGACAGGCGGTGACAGATACGCAGTATTTT; CDR3aa: CASSLVGQAVTDTQYF
abundance: .; d_gene: TRBD1; j_gene: TRBJ2-1; v_gene: TRBV7-7; CDR3nt: TGTGCCAGCAGCGTCGGGACAGGGGGGAACAATGAGCAGTTCTTC; CDR3aa: CASSVGTGGNNEQFF
abundance: .; d_gene: TRBD1; j_gene: TRBJ1-1; v_gene: TRBV5-1; CDR3nt: TGCGCCAGCAGCTTGGCGACAGGGGAGGGGAACACTGAAGCTTTCTTT; CDR3aa: CASSLATGEGNTEAFF
abundance: .; d_gene: TRBD1; j_gene: TRBJ2-3; v_gene: TRBV6-6; CDR3nt: TGTGCCAGCAGGATACAGGGGGCGCCCCCAGATACGCAGTATTTT; CDR3aa: CASRIQGAPPDTQYF
abundance: .; d_gene: TRBD2; j_gene: TRBJ2-1; v_gene: TRBV6-6; CDR3nt: TGTGCCAGCAGTATTTCTAGCGGACTCTCCTACAATGAGCAGTTCTTC; CDR3aa: CASSISSGLSYNEQFF
abundance: .; d_gene: TRBD1; j_gene: TRBJ1-2; v_gene: TRBV28; CDR3nt: TGTGCCAGCAGTTTATTAACAGGGGGCTATGGCTACACCTTC; CDR3aa: CASSLLTGGYGYTF
abundance: .; d_gene: .; j_gene: TRBJ1-3; v_gene: TRBV23-1; CDR3nt: TGCGCCAGGCTATCGGGGTTTAATCCTGGAAACACCATATATTTT; CDR3aa: CARLSGFNPGNTIYF
abundance: .; d_gene: TRBD2; j_gene: TRBJ2-6; v_gene: TRBV18; CDR3nt: TGTGCCAGCGCCCCGACTAGCGGGGGCTCTGGGGCCAACGTCCTGACTTTC; CDR3aa: CASAPTSGGSGANVLTF
abundance: .; d_gene: TRBD1; j_gene: TRBJ2-3; v_gene: TRBV28; CDR3nt: TGTGCCAGCAGTAACGACAGGGGGGAAAGCACAGATACGCAGTATTTT; CDR3aa: CASSNDRGESTDTQYF
abundance: .; d_gene: .; j_gene: TRBJ1-5; v_gene: TRBV2; CDR3nt: TGTGCCAGCAGTGTGGGGGGTATAGATCAGCCCCAGCATTTT; CDR3aa: CASSVGGIDQPQHF
abundance: .; d_gene: .; j_gene: TRBJ1-4; v_gene: TRBV28; CDR3nt: TGTGCCAGCAGTTTGAAACCGGGCCCCCTGTTTTTT; CDR3aa: CASSLKPGPLFF
abundance: .; d_gene: TRBD1; j_gene: TRBJ1-2; v_gene: TRBV28; CDR3nt: TGTGCCAGCAGTGAGCCGGGACAGGGAGGGTGGTTGCAAGGCTACACCTTC; CDR3aa: CASSEPGQGGWLQGYTF
abundance: .; d_gene: .; j_gene: TRBJ1-2; v_gene: TRBV7-6; CDR3nt: TGTGCCATTAGAGGTGCGCAGGGCTACACCTTC; CDR3aa: CAIRGAQGYTF
abundance: .; d_gene: .; j_gene: TRBJ2-3; v_gene: TRBV7-2; CDR3nt: TGTGCCAGCAGCTTAGGCCAGATCACAGATACGCAGTATTTT; CDR3aa: CASSLGQITDTQYF
abundance: .; d_gene: .; j_gene: TRBJ1-1; v_gene: TRBV29-1; CDR3nt: TGCAGCGGAAGGACAACTCTCATGAACACTGAAGCTTTCTTT; CDR3aa: CSGRTTLMNTEAFF
abundance: .; d_gene: .; j_gene: TRBJ1-1; v_gene: TRBV15; CDR3nt: TGTGCCACCAGCAGAGACGGACAGCCGAACACTGAAGCTTTCTTT; CDR3aa: CATSRDGQPNTEAFF
abundance: few; d_gene: .; j_gene: TRBJ1-6; v_gene: TRBV28; CDR3nt: TGTGCCAGCAGTTTAGGGGGTGGTTCACCCCTCCACTTT; CDR3aa: CASSLGGGSPLHF
abundance: .; d_gene: .; j_gene: TRBJ2-3; v_gene: TRBV2; CDR3nt: TGTGCCAGCAGTTTGGAGGGAGGATCTTACACAGATACGCAGTATTTT; CDR3aa: CASSLEGGSYTDTQYF
abundance: .; d_gene: TRBD1; j_gene: TRBJ1-3; v_gene: TRBV28; CDR3nt: TGTGCCAGCAGTTTCTTGACTTTTGGGACAGGGCAATACACCATATATTTT; CDR3aa: CASSFLTFGTGQYTIYF
abundance: .; d_gene: .; j_gene: TRBJ1-1; v_gene: TRBV7-9; CDR3nt: TGTGCCAGCAGCCTAGAAAAAGGCCAAGCTTTCTTT; CDR3aa: CASSLEKGQAFF
abundance: .; d_gene: .; j_gene: TRBJ1-1; v_gene: TRBV12-5; CDR3nt: TGTGCTAGAGGGAGGGTTGACACTGAAGCTTTCTTT; CDR3aa: CARGRVDTEAFF
abundance: .; d_gene: .; j_gene: TRBJ2-7; v_gene: TRBV7-2; CDR3nt: TGTGCCAGCAGCCCTAATCGGTGGAGGGGCGACGAGCAGTACTTC; CDR3aa: CASSPNRWRGDEQYF